These 23 T cell receptor beta chains came from one sample sequenced in a study of radiotherapy plus CTLA-4 blockade in lung cancer. Using immunoSEQ multiplex PCR, the repertoire was profiled, and TCRdb retains in-frame clones only, with some absent. The data contain more than 95,000 clones, roughly 74% of them singletons. The sequencing here drew on peripheral blood, taken from a patient treated with radiotherapy plus ipilimumab. Source of these receptors: a human donor with non-small cell lung cancer who had a partial response to radiotherapy plus ipilimumab. Some clones in this sample may be carry-over from other donors' samples.

This clone was detected only a few times. The chain joins TRBV6-1 to TRBJ2-7, with 12 bases fitting TRBD1. J lost 5 bases, V lost 3 bases, and 5 bases had no gene match. CDR1 is MNHNS, CDR2 SASEGT, per germline. CDR3 length: 15 residues. The CDR3 coding sequence is TGTGCCAGCAGTGACCGGGACAGGGGGCTTCACGAGCAGTACTTC. Protein product: CASSDRDRGLHEQYF.

This chain connects TRBV9 to TRBJ2-3; 7 positions agree with TRBD1. V shed 3 bases, J shed 4 bases, and the junction held 8 bases outside the gene matches. Germline-derived CDR1 and CDR2 are SGDLS and YYNGEE. This CDR3 is built from 15 residues. CDR3 residues: CASSAGTAEADTQYF. The CDR3 DNA reads TGTGCCAGCAGCGCGGGGACAGCCGAGGCAGATACGCAGTATTTT.

The chain has TRBV10-2 and TRBJ2-5; 11 nucleotides match TRBD2. J gave up 2 bases and V 5 bases, and 4 bases lay outside the gene matches. The CDR3 is 15 amino acids. Germline CDR1 is WSHSY and CDR2 is SAAADI. The CDR3 coding sequence is TGCGCCAGCAGTTGGACTAGCGGGCGACAAGAGACCCAGTACTTC. It specifies CASSWTSGRQETQYF.

A remark on this clone: In the same sample, other DNA sequences code for this CDR3. The chain combines TRBV4-1 with TRBJ2-5; D call uncertain. Germline assignment: CDR1 MGHRA and CDR2 YSYEKL. The CDR3 totals 15 residues. With 1 base removed from V and 2 bases from J, the gap between germline ends came to 11 bases. The CDR3 reads CASSQGAPKQETQYF. Here the CDR3 DNA reads TGCGCCAGCAGCCAAGGGGCCCCAAAGCAAGAGACCCAGTACTTC.

This sequence joins TRBV6-6 and TRBJ1-2; 7 bases align to TRBD1. Germline V gene data show CDR1 as MNHNY and CDR2 as SVGAGI (reference sequence). The CDR3 totals 15 residues. V was clipped by 8 bases and J by 0 bases; unmatched bases: 9. The CDR3 sequence: CASSLDRSANYGYTF. The DNA for the CDR3 is TGTGCCAGCTCCTTGGACAGGAGTGCTAACTATGGCTACACCTTC.

The J gene is TRBJ2-1, the V gene TRBV14, with 10 bases matching TRBD2. Germline V gives CDR1 SGHDN, CDR2 FVKESK. With 3 bases clipped from V and 4 bases from J, the junction kept 6 bases outside the gene matches. This CDR3 has 16 residues. CDR3 DNA: TGTGCCAGCAGCCAGCCCCTAGCGGGGGTGTACAATGAGCAGTTCTTC. Residues: CASSQPLAGVYNEQFF.

The rearrangement joins TRBV5-6 to TRBJ1-2, with D possibly TRBD1 on 6 matching bases. The CDR3 extends over 15 amino acids. Germline CDR1 SGHDT, CDR2 YYEEEE. V was shortened by 5 bases and J by 2 bases, with 16 bases between the two germline ends. CDR3 sequence reads: CASRSLTGTNYGYTF. CDR3 in DNA: TGTGCCAGCAGATCTCTCACAGGGACCAACTATGGCTACACCTTC. Using reference TRBV5-6 and TRBJ1-2 for the parts outside the CDR3, the full variable domain is DAGVTQSPTHLIKTRGQQVTLRCSPKSGHDTVSWYQQALGQGPQFIFQYYEEEERQRGNFPDRFSGHQFPNYSSELNVNALLLGDSALYLCASRSLTGTNYGYTFGSGTRLTVV.

V is TRBV30 and J is TRBJ2-3; D not certain. The CDR3 consists of 13 residues. Germline V lookup: CDR1 GTSNPN, CDR2 SVGIG (reference sequence). Deletions cut 0 bases from V and 6 bases from J, with 10 bases between. CDR3 nucleotides: TGTGCCTGGAGTGTAAGTGCCGGGGATACGCAGTATTTT. It encodes CAWSVSAGDTQYF. Supplemented by reference TRBV30 and TRBJ2-3, the full variable domain reads SQTIHQWPATLVQPVGSPLSLECTVEGTSNPNLYWYRQAAGRGLQLLFYSVGIGQISSEVPQNLSASRPQDRQFILSSKKLLLSDSGFYLCAWSVSAGDTQYFGPGTRLTVL.

This chain uses TRBV11-2 with TRBJ1-2, with 9 bases that match TRBD1. The CDR3 is 16 amino acids. Germline V gives CDR1 SGHAT, CDR2 FQNNGV. V was pared by 5 bases and J by 7 bases, with 14 bases of the junction left unmatched. CDR3 nucleotide sequence: TGTGCCAGCAGCAGAGACAGGGGGATGGCAGGGGTTGGCTACACCTTC. Translated, it gives CASSRDRGMAGVGYTF.

The V call is TRBV29-1, the J call TRBJ2-5; no clear D. V was clipped by 6 bases and J by 0 bases, with 8 bases between them. CDR1 and CDR2 from the germline V gene are SQVTM and ANQGSEA. CDR3 length equals 12 residues. The CDR3 region is CSVSLNQETQYF. CDR3 nucleotide sequence: TGCAGCGTCTCACTAAACCAAGAGACCCAGTACTTC.

This chain links TRBV27 with TRBJ2-2, with D perhaps TRBD2 (6 bases). Germline assignment: CDR1 MNHEY and CDR2 SMNVEV (reference sequence). CDR3 length: 16 residues. The V gene lost 5 bases and the J gene lost 4 bases, with 17 bases spanning the gap. The CDR3 loop is CASSLTSGVGTGELFF. The CDR3 coding sequence is TGTGCCAGCAGTCTTACGTCGGGAGTGGGCACCGGGGAGCTGTTTTTT.

The rearrangement uses TRBV18 and TRBJ1-1, with D possibly matching TRBD1 (6 bases). CDR3 length: 17 residues. V was clipped by 4 bases and J by 4 bases, with 22 bases between them. In germline, CDR1 is KGHSH, CDR2 LQKENI. This CDR3 reads CASSRRLQGDFFTEAFF. CDR3 bases: TGTGCCAGCTCACGACGATTACAGGGTGATTTTTTCACTGAAGCTTTCTTT.

The rearrangement uses TRBV25-1 and TRBJ2-2; D is perhaps TRBD1 (5 bases). Germline V CDR1 and CDR2: MGHDK, SYGVNS. This CDR3 contains 16 residues. V was clipped by 1 base and J by 7 bases, with 16 bases between them. The CDR3 region is CASSELGQGSLGELFF. DNA of the CDR3: TGTGCCAGCAGTGAATTGGGCCAGGGCAGTCTCGGGGAGCTGTTTTTT.

This rearrangement joins TRBV5-1 to TRBJ2-3, with 10 bases lining up with TRBD2. The V gene's germline CDR1 is SGHRS and CDR2 YFSETQ. The CDR3 covers 15 residues. V trimming: 0 bases; J trimming: 5 bases; junction bases outside the gene matches: 3. CDR3 sequence (DNA): TGCGCCAGCAGCTTGGCCCCTAGCGGGGGAGATACGCAGTATTTT. This encodes CASSLAPSGGDTQYF.

The V call is TRBV5-5, the J call TRBJ2-5; D ambiguous. V lost 1 base, J lost 4 bases, and 5 bases lay in between. Germline V gene data show CDR1 as SGHKS and CDR2 as YYEKEE (reference sequence). The CDR3 sequence is 12 residues long. The CDR3 DNA follows: TGTGCCAGCAGCTTGAACAGAGAGACCCAGTACTTC. Translated, it gives CASSLNRETQYF.

V and J are TRBV28 and TRBJ1-6; the D gene is possibly TRBD1 (5 bases). Deletions cut 8 bases from V and 6 bases from J, with 14 bases between. The CDR3 covers 14 residues. Germline CDR1 is MDHEN and CDR2 is SYDVKM. DNA for the CDR3: TGTGCCAGCCGGGGGGAATCAATTAATTCACCCCTCCACTTT. It translates to CASRGESINSPLHF. Full variable domain (rest looked up from reference TRBV28 and TRBJ1-6): DVKVTQSSRYLVKRTGEKVFLECVQDMDHENMFWYRQDPGLGLRLIYFSYDVKMKEKGDIPEGYSVSREKKERFSLILESASTNQTSMYLCASRGESINSPLHFGNGTRLTVT.

This clone was seen more than once but under ten times. The V and J genes are TRBV20-1 and TRBJ1-1; D not resolved. Germline lookup yields CDR1 DFQATT and CDR2 SNEGSKA (reference sequence). Trimming took off 3 bases at V and 5 bases at J, with 7 bases between the two ends. The CDR3 length is 11 residues. This CDR3 is CSARGRTEAFF. CDR3 nucleotide sequence: TGCAGTGCTAGGGGGAGAACTGAAGCTTTCTTT.

The chain couples TRBV4-1 to TRBJ1-4; 9 positions agree with TRBD1. There are 17 residues in the CDR3. V was clipped by 3 bases and J by 8 bases; unmatched bases: 13. The germline V gene encodes CDR1 MGHRA and CDR2 YSYEKL. The DNA of the CDR3 is TGCGCCAGCAGCCAGAAGACCGGGACAGGGATAGGGGAAAAACTGTTTTTT. Its translation: CASSQKTGTGIGEKLFF.

The V and J genes are TRBV7-2 and TRBJ1-2, with 8 positions matching TRBD1. V lost 5 bases to trimming and J lost 7 bases; unmatched junction nucleotides: 6. The CDR3 is made up of 13 amino acids. Germline CDR1 is SGHTA and CDR2 is FQGNSA. The CDR3 DNA is TGTGCCAGCAGCCCGACAGGGGAACTTGGCTACACCTTC. It is translated as CASSPTGELGYTF.

This chain uses TRBV5-1 with TRBJ2-5; 9 nucleotides align to TRBD2. Germline V gene data show CDR1 as SGHRS and CDR2 as YFSETQ. CDR3 length: 19 residues. After removal of 3 bases from V and 2 bases from J, the junction contained 17 bases not matched to a gene. As DNA, the CDR3 is TGCGCCAGCAGCTCCGCGGGGGGTAGCGGGAGTACCCTGCAAGAGACCCAGTACTTC. This encodes CASSSAGGSGSTLQETQYF.

The V gene is TRBV10-3, the J gene TRBJ1-3, with 7 bases lining up with TRBD1. The CDR3 is 13 residues long. V lost 5 bases to trimming and J lost 4 bases; unmatched junction nucleotides: 2. The germline V gene encodes CDR1 ENHRY and CDR2 SYGVKD. The CDR3 sequence: CAISPGQGNTIYF. The CDR3, as DNA: TGTGCCATCAGTCCGGGACAGGGAAACACCATATATTTT.

V is TRBV29-1 and J is TRBJ2-2; D remains unclear. There are 13 residues in the CDR3. V lost 0 bases and J lost 6, with 8 bases in between. The germline V gene has CDR1 SQVTM and CDR2 ANQGSEA. For the CDR3, the DNA is TGCAGCGTTGAAGATTGGAGATCCGGGGAGCTGTTTTTT. This gives the protein CSVEDWRSGELFF.

The chain employs TRBV20-1 and TRBJ2-3; weak D call: TRBD2 (6 bases). The CDR3 is made up of 11 amino acids. V was clipped by 4 bases and J by 6 bases, with 8 bases between them. The germline V gene has CDR1 DFQATT and CDR2 SNEGSKA (reference sequence). In DNA, the CDR3 is TGCAGTGCTACCGGGAGTGATACGCAGTATTTT. As protein: CSATGSDTQYF.